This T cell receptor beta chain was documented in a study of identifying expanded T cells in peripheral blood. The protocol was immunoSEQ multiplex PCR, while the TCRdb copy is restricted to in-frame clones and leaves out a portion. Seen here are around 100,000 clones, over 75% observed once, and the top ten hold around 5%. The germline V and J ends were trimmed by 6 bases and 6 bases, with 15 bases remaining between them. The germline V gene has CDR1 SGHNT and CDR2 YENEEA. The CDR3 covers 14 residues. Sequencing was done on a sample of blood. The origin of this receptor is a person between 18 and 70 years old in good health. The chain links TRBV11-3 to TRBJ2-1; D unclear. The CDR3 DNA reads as TGTGCCAGCAGTCACCCTAATCGGTTCAATGAGCAGTTCTTC. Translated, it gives CASSHPNRFNEQFF. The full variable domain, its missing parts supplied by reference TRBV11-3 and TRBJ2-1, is EAGVVQSPRYKIIEKKQPVAFWCNPISGHNTLYWYLQNLGQGPELLIRYENEEAVDDSQLPKDRFSAERLKGVDSTLKIQPAELGDSAVYLCASSHPNRFNEQFFGPGTRLTVL.